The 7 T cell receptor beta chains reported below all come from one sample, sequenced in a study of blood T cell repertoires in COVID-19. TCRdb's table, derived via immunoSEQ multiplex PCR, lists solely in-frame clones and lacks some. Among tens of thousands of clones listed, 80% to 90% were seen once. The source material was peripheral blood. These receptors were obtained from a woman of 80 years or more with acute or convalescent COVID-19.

The CDR3 region has the DNA TGTGCCAGCAGCCCGACTAGCGGGAGGGCCCGAGAGACCCAGTACTTC. Protein sequence: CASSPTSGRARETQYF. V and J are TRBV3-1 (or the pseudogene TRBV3-2) and TRBJ2-5; TRBD2 aligns across 14 bases. The CDR3 runs to 16 residues. V lost 4 bases, J lost 4 bases, and 5 bases stayed unmatched. Germline V gene sequence: CDR1 LGHDT, CDR2 YNNKEL (reference sequence).

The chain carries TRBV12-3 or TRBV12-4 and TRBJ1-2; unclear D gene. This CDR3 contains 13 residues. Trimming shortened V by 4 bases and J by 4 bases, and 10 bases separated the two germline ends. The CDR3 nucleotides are TGTGCCAGCAGTTCTGGACTAGGCTATGGCTACACCTTC. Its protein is CASSSGLGYGYTF.

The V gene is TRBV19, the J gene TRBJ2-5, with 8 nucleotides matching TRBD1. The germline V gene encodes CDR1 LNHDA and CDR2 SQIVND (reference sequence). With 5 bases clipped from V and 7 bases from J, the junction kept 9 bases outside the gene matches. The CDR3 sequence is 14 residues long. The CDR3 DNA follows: TGTGCCAGTAGTCCCAGGACAGGGTACGTGACCCAGTACTTC. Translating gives CASSPRTGYVTQYF. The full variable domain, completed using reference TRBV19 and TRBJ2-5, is DGGITQSPKYLFRKEGQNVTLSCEQNLNHDAMYWYRQDPGQGLRLIYYSQIVNDFQKGDIAEGYSVSREKKESFPLTVTSAQKNPTAFYLCASSPRTGYVTQYFGPGTRLLVL.

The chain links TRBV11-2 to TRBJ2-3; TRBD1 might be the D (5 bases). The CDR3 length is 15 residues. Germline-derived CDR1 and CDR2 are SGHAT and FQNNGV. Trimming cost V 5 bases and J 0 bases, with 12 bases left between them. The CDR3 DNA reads TGTGCCAGCAGCCCGGACATTACTAGCACAGATACGCAGTATTTT. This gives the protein CASSPDITSTDTQYF.

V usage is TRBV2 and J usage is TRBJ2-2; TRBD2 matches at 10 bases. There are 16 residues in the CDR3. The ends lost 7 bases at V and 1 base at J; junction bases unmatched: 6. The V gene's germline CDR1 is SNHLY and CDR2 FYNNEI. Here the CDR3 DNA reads TGTGCCAGCAAACGGACTAGCGGAGGGAACACCGGGGAGCTGTTTTTT. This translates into CASKRTSGGNTGELFF.

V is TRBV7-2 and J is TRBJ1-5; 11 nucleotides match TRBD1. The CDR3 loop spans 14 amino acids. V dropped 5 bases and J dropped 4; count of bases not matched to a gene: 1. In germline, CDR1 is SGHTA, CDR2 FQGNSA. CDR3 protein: CASSRDRGNQPQHF. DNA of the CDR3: TGTGCCAGCAGCCGGGACAGGGGGAATCAGCCCCAGCATTTT. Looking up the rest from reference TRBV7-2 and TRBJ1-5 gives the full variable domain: GAGVSQSPSNKVTEKGKDVELRCDPISGHTALYWYRQSLGQGLEFLIYFQGNSAPDKSGLPSDRFSAERTGGSVSTLTIQRTQQEDSAVYLCASSRDRGNQPQHFGDGTRLSIL.

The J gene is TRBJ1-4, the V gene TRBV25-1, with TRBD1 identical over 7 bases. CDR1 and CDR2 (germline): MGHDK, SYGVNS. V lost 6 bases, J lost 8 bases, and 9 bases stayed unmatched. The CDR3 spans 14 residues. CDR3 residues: CASSNAGGSEKLFF. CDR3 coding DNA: TGTGCCAGCAGCAACGCAGGGGGGTCGGAAAAACTGTTTTTT.